This T cell receptor beta chain is from a study of OX40 agonist ivuxolimab in advanced cancers. For the study in its entirety: Ivuxolimab was a fully human IgG2 agonistic monoclonal antibody targeting the costimulatory receptor OX40 (CD134). Intravenous ivuxolimab was administered to patients every 2 weeks at six dose levels: 0.01, 0.1, 0.3, 1.5, 3 and 10 mg/kg. Among the roughly 50 dose-escalation patients, 19 had hepatocellular carcinoma, 15 melanoma, 9 renal cell carcinoma and 9 head and neck cancer. In the dose-escalation cohort, roughly 80% of patients were male, and the mean age was approximately 60 years, with a range of about 23 to 90. Patients were allowed to have had prior anti-PD-1, anti-PD-L1 or anti-CTLA-4 therapy, and around 37% of the dose-escalation patients had previously received checkpoint inhibitors. Partial responses occurred in three dose-escalation patients, of whom one had hepatocellular carcinoma and two had cutaneous melanoma. Peripheral TCRbeta sequencing was intended to test whether TCR sequence diversity was altered and clonal T-cell expansion was caused by ivuxolimab. The paper covers the monotherapy dose-escalation part of the phase I ivuxolimab trial, which included N = 52 patients.

The CDR3 numbers 18 residues from cysteine through phenylalanine. The entry retains the CDR3 DNA only, 54 bases that are in frame from base 1. The table lists this clone with a count of one. Its antigen has not been determined. Base qualities are missing; no much larger clone stands one base away. The study at large found these results: On average, CD8+ T cells showed more expanded clones than CD4+ T cells after ivuxolimab. Clonal expansion of both CD4+ and CD8+ blood T cells was observed from baseline to week 6 at doses 0.1 to 3.0 mg/kg. Low levels of normalized T-cell clonal expansion were also seen in some patients who did not respond. In the 0.1-3.0 mg/kg groups, partial responders were among the patients with the lowest normalized peripheral clonal expansion, particularly in CD8+ T cells. The antigen specificity of the peripheral T cells that underwent clonal expansion was not determined.

Patients with a history of autoimmune disease or receiving systemic immunosuppression were excluded from the trial. In every dose cohort, peripheral blood was drawn for TCR sequencing at baseline, cycle 4 day 1, and cycle 7 day 1. Samples were obtained from an open-label, multicenter, first-in-human phase I dose-escalation trial of ivuxolimab. Adults with locally advanced or metastatic head and neck squamous cell, hepatocellular, melanoma or renal cell carcinoma were enrolled in the trial. Before TCR sequencing, CD4+ T cells and CD8+ T cells from peripheral blood were sorted into separate populations. Genomic DNA was extracted from sorted cells for sequencing of the TCRbeta CDR3 region. TCRbeta CDR3 regions were sequenced using the immunoSEQ Assay. TCRdb obtained this table from immuneACCESS and retained in-frame rearrangements with V and J assigned. These tables miss some clones; where compared with another copy, unresolved V genes account for less than half of the shortfall, and the remainder is unexplained. This sample is represented by tens of thousands of clones; 70% to 85% of them were singletons. The ten top clones hold roughly 30% of the sample.

The receptor's source is an adult with an advanced solid tumor such as melanoma, head and neck, liver or kidney cancer. Here the sequenced sample was CD4+ or CD8+ T cells sorted from blood, taken in a trial of the OX40 agonist ivuxolimab. The chain couples TRBV21-1 to TRBJ1-5; TRBD1, the table's D call, lacks a check against the DNA. TRBV21-1 is deemed a pseudogene. CDR3 region: CASSKDRGQGACNQPQHF. In nucleotides, the sequence is TGTGCCAGCAGCAAAGATAGGGGACAGGGGGCTTGCAATCAGCCCCAGCATTTT.